Below, 32 T cell receptor beta chains from the same sample are listed, as sequenced in a study of T cell responses to AZD1222 COVID-19 vaccine. Profiling relied on immunoSEQ multiplex PCR, and the TCRdb table lists in-frame clones only, not all of them. The sample lists approximately 100,000 clones; 90% were seen once. Material: peripheral blood, obtained on day 0 of AZD1222 vaccination. The receptors shown here come from an adult in good health.

This clone was observed a few times. The V gene is TRBV9, the J gene TRBJ2-1; the match to TRBD2 covers 14 bases. The germline V gene has CDR1 SGDLS and CDR2 YYNGEE. This CDR3 region has 15 residues. Trimming cost V 4 bases and J 7 bases; bases outside gene matches: 4. The CDR3 sequence is CASSTRLAGGNEQFF. The DNA for the CDR3 is TGTGCCAGCAGCACACGACTAGCGGGAGGGAATGAGCAGTTCTTC. Drawing the rest from reference TRBV9 and TRBJ2-1, the complete variable domain is DSGVTQTPKHLITATGQRVTLRCSPRSGDLSVYWYQQSLDQGLQFLIQYYNGEERAKGNILERFSAQQFPDLHSELNLSSLELGDSALYFCASSTRLAGGNEQFFGPGTRLTVL.

V gene TRBV4-3 combines with J gene TRBJ2-2; a weak D match, TRBD1 (5 bases). Trimming left V 1 base short and J 2 bases short, with 11 bases between. Per germline, CDR1 LGHNA and CDR2 YSLEER. This CDR3 comprises 16 residues. CDR3 in DNA: TGCGCCAGCAGCCAAGGTGCAGGGCGCAACACCGGGGAGCTGTTTTTT. Residues: CASSQGAGRNTGELFF.

This sequence joins TRBV9 and TRBJ2-5; the match to TRBD2 covers 12 bases. The CDR3 covers 16 residues. Losses at the gene ends were 0 bases for V and 4 bases for J; bases not matched to a gene: 4. The germline gives CDR1 SGDLS, CDR2 YYNGEE. The CDR3 is CASSVELAGGSETQYF. The CDR3 DNA follows: TGTGCCAGCAGCGTAGAACTAGCGGGAGGCTCAGAGACCCAGTACTTC. The variable domain in full, completed from reference TRBV9 and TRBJ2-5, reads DSGVTQTPKHLITATGQRVTLRCSPRSGDLSVYWYQQSLDQGLQFLIQYYNGEERAKGNILERFSAQQFPDLHSELNLSSLELGDSALYFCASSVELAGGSETQYFGPGTRLLVL.

V gene TRBV30 combines with J gene TRBJ1-4, with 7 positions matching TRBD1. From germline, CDR1 is GTSNPN and CDR2 SVGIG (reference sequence). The CDR3 loop spans 14 amino acids. Trimming cost V 6 bases and J 4 bases; bases outside gene matches: 8. The CDR3 sequence is CACRRGPGNEKLFF. The CDR3 nucleotides read TGTGCCTGCAGAAGGGGGCCGGGTAATGAAAAACTGTTTTTT.

The rearrangement joins TRBV11-2 to TRBJ2-7; 13 nucleotides align to TRBD2. From germline, CDR1 is SGHAT and CDR2 FQNNGV. This CDR3 region has 14 residues. J was trimmed by 9 bases and V by 6 bases; bases with no gene match: 8. Here the CDR3 DNA reads TGTGCCAGCAGGACCGGGACTAGCGGGGTAGGGCAGTACTTC. It encodes CASRTGTSGVGQYF.

This clone was seen only a few times. This sequence joins TRBV6-2 or TRBV6-3 and TRBJ1-1, with 7 bases aligning to TRBD1. Germline assignment: CDR1 MNHEY and CDR2 SVGEGT. Trimming took 6 bases from V and 0 from J; bases not matched to a gene: 4. This CDR3 is built from 14 residues. The CDR3 DNA reads as TGTGCCAGCAGCCGCAGGGGGATGAACACTGAAGCTTTCTTT. Translated, it gives CASSRRGMNTEAFF.

J is TRBJ2-7 and V is TRBV11-3; 9 bases fit TRBD1. Germline CDR1 SGHNT, CDR2 YENEEA. Trimming cost V 8 bases and J 5 bases; bases outside gene matches: 7. This CDR3 has 13 amino acids. CDR3 sequence (DNA): TGTGCCAGCGCACCGGGACAGGGACACGAGCAGTACTTC. Translation: CASAPGQGHEQYF. Using reference TRBV11-3 and TRBJ2-7 for the parts outside the CDR3, the full variable domain is EAGVVQSPRYKIIEKKQPVAFWCNPISGHNTLYWYLQNLGQGPELLIRYENEEAVDDSQLPKDRFSAERLKGVDSTLKIQPAELGDSAVYLCASAPGQGHEQYFGPGTRLTVT.

V and J are TRBV15 and TRBJ1-2; D not resolved. CDR1 LNHNV and CDR2 YYDKDF come from the germline V gene (reference sequence). This CDR3 spans 14 amino acids. Trimming left V 5 bases short and J 4 bases short, with 14 bases between. The CDR3 reads CATSRSVGSYGYTF. CDR3 DNA sequence: TGTGCCACCAGCCGCTCCGTGGGCAGCTATGGCTACACCTTC.

This chain connects TRBV3-1 (or the pseudogene TRBV3-2) to TRBJ2-7; 12 bases are a match to TRBD2. Germline V gene lookup returns CDR1 LGHDT and CDR2 YNNKEL (reference sequence). The CDR3 length is 18 residues. Trimming at V came to 2 bases and at J to 4 bases, leaving 12 bases not matched to a gene. The CDR3 DNA sequence: TGTGCCAGCAGCCAAACTAGCGGGAGGAATTTTTGGGGTTACGAGCAGTACTTC. Protein product: CASSQTSGRNFWGYEQYF.

This rearrangement joins TRBV28 to TRBJ1-5, with D hard to call. CDR1 is MDHEN and CDR2 is SYDVKM in the germline V gene. The CDR3 covers 16 residues. Trimming cost V 4 bases and J 0 bases, with 13 bases left between them. The CDR3 reads CASSSRLVYSNQPQHF. CDR3 bases: TGTGCCAGCAGTTCTCGACTGGTATATAGCAATCAGCCCCAGCATTTT.

V is TRBV12-3 or TRBV12-4 and J is TRBJ1-3; D not certain. V was cut by 3 bases and J by 1 base, with 4 bases left in between. The CDR3 contains 13 residues. The CDR3 bases are TGTGCCAGCAGTTTTGCTTCTGGAAACACCATATATTTT. This translates into CASSFASGNTIYF.

A few counts support this clone. This rearrangement joins TRBV4-1 to TRBJ2-2, with 9 bases identical to TRBD2. The CDR3 totals 16 residues. V lost 1 base to trimming and J lost 5 bases; unmatched junction nucleotides: 5. Germline V gives CDR1 MGHRA, CDR2 YSYEKL. The CDR3, as DNA: TGCGCCAGCAGCCAAGTTAGCGGGAGCGGTACCGGGGAGCTGTTTTTT. Translated, it gives CASSQVSGSGTGELFF.

The chain couples TRBV28 to TRBJ1-1, with D unclear. The CDR3 contains 13 residues. V lost 6 bases and J 2 bases, leaving 10 bases between the germline ends. Germline loops: CDR1 MDHEN, CDR2 SYDVKM. This CDR3 is CASSWRHNTEAFF. Written as DNA, the CDR3 is TGTGCCAGCAGCTGGAGACACAACACTGAAGCTTTCTTT.

The chain has TRBV19 and TRBJ2-5; D unresolved. CDR1 and CDR2 (germline): LNHDA, SQIVND (reference sequence). This CDR3 is 12 amino acids long. The V end lost 10 bases, the J end lost 5 bases, and 14 bases lay between the germline ends. This CDR3 is CATPGLQETQYF. Here the CDR3 DNA reads TGTGCCACCCCTGGGCTCCAGGAGACCCAGTACTTC.

The chain employs TRBV18 and TRBJ2-7, with 8 bases identical to TRBD1. Losses at the gene ends were 4 bases for V and 5 bases for J; bases not matched to a gene: 7. Germline CDR1 KGHSH, CDR2 LQKENI. The CDR3 is made up of 14 amino acids. CDR3 sequence reads: CASSRARGLNEQYF. The CDR3 DNA follows: TGTGCCAGCTCACGGGCCAGGGGGCTAAACGAGCAGTACTTC. Together with reference TRBV18 and TRBJ2-7, the CDR3 gives the full variable domain: NAGVMQNPRHLVRRRGQEARLRCSPMKGHSHVYWYRQLPEEGLKFMVYLQKENIIDESGMPKERFSAEFPKEGPSILRIQQVVRGDSAAYFCASSRARGLNEQYFGPGTRLTVT.

This chain links TRBV6-5 with TRBJ2-5; D not resolved. Deletions cut 0 bases from V and 5 bases from J, with 10 bases between. This CDR3 is built from 14 residues. Per the germline V gene, CDR1 is MNHEY and CDR2 is SVGAGI. In nucleotides, the CDR3 is TGTGCCAGCAGTTACTCCTACAGCTGGGAGACCCAGTACTTC. This gives the protein CASSYSYSWETQYF.

This chain uses TRBV7-6 with TRBJ1-2; 8 bases map to TRBD1. The germline V gene encodes CDR1 SGHVS and CDR2 FNYEAQ. V was clipped by 2 bases and J by 8 bases; unmatched bases: 4. CDR3 length: 13 residues. The CDR3 DNA reads TGTGCCAGCAGCTTACAGGGGGCGCGAGGCTACACCTTC. It encodes CASSLQGARGYTF.

The table lists this clone with a count of one. The chain recombines TRBV11-2 with TRBJ1-2; D remains ambiguous. The V gene lost 5 bases and the J gene lost 2 bases, with 6 bases spanning the gap. Germline CDR1 is SGHAT and CDR2 is FQNNGV. This CDR3 comprises 12 residues. The CDR3 spells CASSPRNYGYTF. CDR3 DNA sequence: TGTGCCAGCAGCCCCAGAAACTATGGCTACACCTTC. The full variable domain, completed using reference TRBV11-2 and TRBJ1-2, is EAGVAQSPRYKIIEKRQSVAFWCNPISGHATLYWYQQILGQGPKLLIQFQNNGVVDDSQLPKDRFSAERLKGVDSTLKIQPAKLEDSAVYLCASSPRNYGYTFGSGTRLTVV.

The rearrangement links TRBV10-3 to TRBJ2-3, with 9 bases lining up with TRBD2. Germline lookup yields CDR1 ENHRY and CDR2 SYGVKD. The junction had 6 bases not matched to a gene; V was cut back by 8 bases and J by 3 bases. This CDR3 comprises 14 residues. CDR3 DNA sequence: TGTGCCATCCGGGGTAGCGGGAGAACAGATACGCAGTATTTT. Translated: CAIRGSGRTDTQYF.

The chain has TRBV9 and TRBJ2-2; the D gene is possibly TRBD2 (6 bases). V was clipped by 4 bases and J by 0 bases, with 13 bases between them. CDR1 SGDLS and CDR2 YYNGEE come from the germline V gene. The CDR3 extends over 16 amino acids. The DNA for the CDR3 is TGTGCCAGCAGCCCCCGGAGGGGAACGAACACCGGGGAGCTGTTTTTT. Its translation is CASSPRRGTNTGELFF.

The chain recombines TRBV7-2 with TRBJ2-1; D is uncertain. From germline, CDR1 is SGHTA and CDR2 FQGNSA. CDR3 length equals 16 residues. Trimming cost V 0 bases and J 0 bases, with 9 bases left between them. The CDR3 is CASSLAGLSSYNEQFF. CDR3 DNA: TGTGCCAGCAGCTTAGCAGGATTGAGCTCCTACAATGAGCAGTTCTTC.

The chain uses TRBV19 and TRBJ1-1, with 7 bases matching TRBD1. The CDR3 has 15 amino acids. Germline assignment: CDR1 LNHDA and CDR2 SQIVND (reference sequence). V shed 6 bases, J shed 7 bases, and the junction held 14 bases outside the gene matches. The chain's CDR3 is CASSQRVTGAGEAFF. The CDR3 DNA reads as TGTGCCAGTAGCCAACGGGTCACAGGGGCGGGTGAAGCTTTCTTT. The full variable domain, with the rest looked up from reference TRBV19 and TRBJ1-1, is DGGITQSPKYLFRKEGQNVTLSCEQNLNHDAMYWYRQDPGQGLRLIYYSQIVNDFQKGDIAEGYSVSREKKESFPLTVTSAQKNPTAFYLCASSQRVTGAGEAFFGQGTRLTVV.

The V gene is TRBV7-2, the J gene TRBJ2-7; no clear D. This CDR3 contains 15 residues. Trimming removed 1 base from V and 0 bases from J, with 10 bases in between. Germline V gene data show CDR1 as SGHTA and CDR2 as FQGNSA. The CDR3 spells CASSLDTISSYEQYF. As DNA, the CDR3 is TGTGCCAGCAGCTTAGATACGATTAGCTCCTACGAGCAGTACTTC. Complete variable domain (other parts from reference TRBV7-2 and TRBJ2-7): GAGVSQSPSNKVTEKGKDVELRCDPISGHTALYWYRQSLGQGLEFLIYFQGNSAPDKSGLPSDRFSAERTGGSVSTLTIQRTQQEDSAVYLCASSLDTISSYEQYFGPGTRLTVT.

The CDR3 nucleotides read TGTGCCAGCAGTTACTACCAACAGGGAAGCAATCAGCCCCAGCATTTT. Amino acid sequence: CASSYYQQGSNQPQHF. J is TRBJ1-5 and V is TRBV6-2 or TRBV6-3, with D possibly being TRBD1 (6 bases). V dropped 1 base and J dropped 1 base, with 11 bases sitting between them. The CDR3 sequence is 16 residues long. The germline gives CDR1 MNHEY, CDR2 SVGEGT.

The chain combines TRBV11-3 with TRBJ2-3; TRBD2 might be the D (7 bases). The V end was cut by 1 base, the J end by 4 bases, with 9 bases between. This CDR3 has 14 amino acids. CDR1 is SGHNT, CDR2 YENEEA, per germline. CDR3 bases: TGTGCCAGCAGCTTAGGGGGGGGCCCAGATACGCAGTATTTT. This translates into CASSLGGGPDTQYF.

The genes are TRBV11-2 and TRBJ2-3; a weak D match, TRBD2 (8 bases). CDR3 size: 15 residues. Trimming pared 8 bases from V and 4 bases from J, leaving 19 bases between. Germline-derived CDR1 and CDR2 are SGHAT and FQNNGV. DNA of the CDR3: TGTGCCAGCTCGGCCGGGACTAGGGGGCCAGATACGCAGTATTTT. Its protein is CASSAGTRGPDTQYF.

The chain is built from TRBV11-3 and TRBJ2-1; TRBD2 matches 8 bases. The CDR3 length is 13 residues. Germline V gene data show CDR1 as SGHNT and CDR2 as YENEEA. The V and J ends lost 4 bases and 10 bases, in that order; junction bases with no gene match: 6. As DNA, the CDR3 is TGTGCCAGCAGCTCAATTCTAGCGGGCGAGCAGTTCTTC. It yields the protein CASSSILAGEQFF.

The chain is built from TRBV7-3 and TRBJ1-6; TRBD1 might be the D (5 bases). Germline CDR1 is SGHTA and CDR2 is FQGTGA. Trimming removed 3 bases at V and 10 bases at J, with 10 bases between. The CDR3 covers 13 residues. The CDR3 sequence is CASSLGGRSPLHF. DNA for the CDR3: TGTGCCAGCAGCTTGGGGGGTCGGTCACCCCTCCACTTT.

The chain joins TRBV28 to TRBJ2-3; D might be TRBD2 (6 bases). CDR1 MDHEN and CDR2 SYDVKM come from the germline V gene. CDR3 length: 21 residues. Trimming took off 6 bases at V and 0 bases at J, with 31 bases between the two ends. The CDR3 is CASSYLGPKAASATSTDTQYF. The DNA for the CDR3 is TGTGCCAGCAGCTACCTCGGACCGAAAGCAGCTAGCGCAACTAGCACAGATACGCAGTATTTT. Using reference TRBV28 and TRBJ2-3 for the parts outside the CDR3, the full variable domain is DVKVTQSSRYLVKRTGEKVFLECVQDMDHENMFWYRQDPGLGLRLIYFSYDVKMKEKGDIPEGYSVSREKKERFSLILESASTNQTSMYLCASSYLGPKAASATSTDTQYFGPGTRLTVL.

V and J are TRBV30 and TRBJ2-1; 14 bases agree with TRBD2. CDR1 is GTSNPN, CDR2 SVGIG, per germline (reference sequence). The CDR3 is made up of 14 amino acids. V lost 4 bases and J lost 9; bases outside the gene matches: 5. The CDR3 nucleotides read TGTGCCTGGAACGGACTAGCGGGAGGAATTGAGCAGTTCTTC. Translation: CAWNGLAGGIEQFF.

The chain has TRBV9 and TRBJ2-2; 9 bases match TRBD2. V was pared by 2 bases and J by 0 bases, with 2 bases of the junction left unmatched. The V gene's germline CDR1 is SGDLS and CDR2 YYNGEE. This CDR3 comprises 16 residues. The CDR3 nucleotides are TGTGCCAGCAGCGTCGCTAGCGGGACGAACACCGGGGAGCTGTTTTTT. This codes for CASSVASGTNTGELFF. Complete variable domain (other parts from reference TRBV9 and TRBJ2-2): DSGVTQTPKHLITATGQRVTLRCSPRSGDLSVYWYQQSLDQGLQFLIQYYNGEERAKGNILERFSAQQFPDLHSELNLSSLELGDSALYFCASSVASGTNTGELFFGEGSRLTVL.

This rearrangement joins TRBV5-5 to TRBJ1-1, with D possibly matching TRBD1 (5 bases). V was shortened by 4 bases and J by 0 bases, with 13 bases between the two germline ends. Per the germline V gene, CDR1 is SGHKS and CDR2 is YYEKEE (reference sequence). This CDR3 region has 15 residues. In DNA form, the CDR3 reads TGTGCCAGCAGCCCGGTTGGGGGGTTGAACACTGAAGCTTTCTTT. Its translation: CASSPVGGLNTEAFF. Using reference TRBV5-5 and TRBJ1-1 for the parts outside the CDR3, the full variable domain is DAGVTQSPTHLIKTRGQQVTLRCSPISGHKSVSWYQQVLGQGPQFIFQYYEKEERGRGNFPDRFSARQFPNYSSELNVNALLLGDSALYLCASSPVGGLNTEAFFGQGTRLTVV.